The T cell receptor beta chain under discussion was sequenced for a study of blood T cell repertoires in COVID-19. Study at large: From the United States, Italy and Spain came samples of acute and convalescent COVID-19. PBMCs, B-cell-depleted T cells, or T cells provided the cDNA or gDNA that made up the material.

Original handling: The authors estimated nucleated cell counts from reference gene primer amplification. Produced via immunoSEQ multiplex PCR; TCRdb's table is partial and in-frame only. V and J calls and clone size are as listed in that table; D and trimming were resolved from the DNA. Among about 8,700 clones, about nine tenths were seen once, and the ten largest hold roughly 4.2%. The CDR3 covers 17 residues. Germline loops: CDR1 MDHEN, CDR2 SYDVKM. Trimming took 5 bases from V and 5 from J; bases not matched to a gene: 10. Input material: peripheral blood. The receptor was derived from a woman aged 45-65 years with active COVID-19. V gene TRBV28 combines with J gene TRBJ2-5, with TRBD2 matching over 14 bases. The CDR3 coding sequence is TGTGCCAGCAGTCCAACCGGGACTAGCGGGAGTTGGGAGACCCAGTACTTC. It yields the protein CASSPTGTSGSWETQYF.